The entry below describes one TCR beta chain. Its antigen remains undetermined. No quality values exist for individual bases; no much larger clone is one base distant. These data are taken from a study of somatic mutations in cytotoxic T cells in rheumatoid arthritis (dated by TCRdb to 2017 to 2019). Describing the broader study: A FACSAria II or Sony SH800 was used to flow-sort some V beta antibody-stained T-cell populations at nearly 100% purity, and TCRB sequencing was also done on sorted V beta1+ cells. Whether expanded CD8+ T-cell clones in untreated, newly diagnosed rheumatoid arthritis carry somatic mutations was the study question, and clonality was characterized with TCRB deep sequencing. TCRB deep sequencing covered about 60 patients with rheumatoid arthritis along with 15 to 25 healthy controls. Patient and control groups had essentially identical median ages.

The CDR3, cysteine through phenylalanine, is 16 amino acids long. Only the CDR3 part of the read is kept: 48 bases, read in frame from the first base. The germline V gene yields SGHTS for CDR1 and YDEGEE for CDR2. At the junction V is shortened by 6 bases and J by 5 bases; bases outside the gene matches: 15. The immunoSEQ assay was applied to genomic DNA for TCRB CDR3 sequencing. Per the source publication's procedure: The analyses included only productive TCRB rearrangements. Clonality was expressed as a Shannon entropy-based productive clonality index, with each clone defined by a unique TCRB CDR3 sequence. The template counts of each clone relative to the total templates per sample were used to calculate repertoire overlap between two samples. Flow cytometry-measured V-gene usage correlated with V-gene usage from TCRB sequencing, with a Spearman r of less than 0.65. TCRdb took over this immuneACCESS table, retaining in-frame rearrangements with V and J assigned. Such tables are incomplete; in checked studies, under half of the missing clones stem from an unresolved V gene, and the remainder is unexplained. V, J and clone size are those of that table, while D and trimming were read from the DNA. The sample table shows fewer than 20,000 clones, and 73% are seen once. The ten largest clones capture about 20% of the sample.

The paper's findings and limits, for the study overall: Healthy controls showed no age-related increase in CD8+ clonality, whereas patients did (Spearman r ≈ 0.5). CD8+ T-cell clonality in rheumatoid arthritis patients was not significantly different from that in age-matched healthy controls. The slight TRBV07 underrepresentation in patients was not adjusted for multiple comparisons. Several identical CD8+ TCRB sequences were found in both blood and synovial fluid, and in about an eighth of the 65 patients the largest CD8+ clone exceeded 20% of CD8+ cells. Viral specificity could not be ruled out by absence from virus-specific databases, and the antigen targets of the expanded CD8+ clones remained unknown.

With a median age of roughly 57 years (range about 21-70) and roughly 59% female, the healthy controls consisted of approximately 22 blood donors whose buffy coats were used. Positive magnetic bead selection on an AutoMACS was used to isolate CD4+ and CD8+ cells, with flow cytometry used to check purity. Peripheral blood mononuclear cells were obtained using density gradient separation with Ficoll-Paque PLUS. Nucleospin Tissue or Tissue XS kits were used to extract DNA from CD4-enriched, CD8-enriched or PBMC samples, and a Qubit 2.0 fluorometer was used for quantification. Sequencing was carried out using CD8+ T cells sorted from blood. The clonotype originates from a woman in her sixties or seventies in good health. Recombination linked TRBV5-8 to TRBJ2-5; TRBD2 lines up with 8 middle nucleotides. CDR3 protein: CASTPRSSGMRETQYF. The nucleotides are TGTGCCAGCACCCCAAGGAGTAGCGGGATGCGGGAGACCCAGTACTTC.